The next 22 T cell receptor beta chains were all read from a single sample in a study of radiotherapy plus CTLA-4 blockade in lung cancer. Method: immunoSEQ multiplex PCR; TCRdb's copy keeps in-frame clones and lacks some. The sample carries about 45,000 clones, roughly 60% recorded once. The specimen comprised peripheral blood, sampled from a patient treated with radiotherapy plus ipilimumab. These receptors were taken from a human donor with non-small cell lung cancer who had a partial response to radiotherapy plus ipilimumab.

The sample holds a few counts of this clone. J is TRBJ2-5 and V is TRBV6-1; D is uncertain. The DNA end favors TRBJ2-7, so the J call may be wrong. CDR3 size: 10 residues. The germline V gene has CDR1 MNHNS and CDR2 SASEGT. This chain's CDR3 is CASSAYEQYF. CDR3 DNA: TGTGCCAGCAGTGCGTACGAGCAGTACTTC.

The J gene is TRBJ2-2, the V gene TRBV2, with TRBD1 matching over 7 bases. Trimming removed 8 bases from V and 6 bases from J; junction bases left unmatched: 21. Germline CDR1 SNHLY, CDR2 FYNNEI. This CDR3 contains 18 residues. CDR3 sequence: CASYKLGATGFDSGELFF. The CDR3 DNA reads as TGTGCCAGCTACAAGCTAGGGGCGACAGGGTTTGACTCCGGGGAGCTGTTTTTT.

The chain employs TRBV5-4 and TRBJ2-1; 10 nucleotides agree with TRBD2. CDR1 and CDR2 (germline): SGHNT, YYREEE (reference sequence). With V trimmed by 4 bases and J by 5 bases, 6 bases remained unmatched. The CDR3 sequence is 15 residues long. CDR3 region: CASSLSSGSHNEQFF. The CDR3 nucleotides read TGTGCCAGCAGCCTATCTAGCGGGAGTCACAATGAGCAGTTCTTC.

The sample holds one count of this clone. This chain connects TRBV5-1 to TRBJ2-7, with D unresolved. The CDR3 contains 15 residues. V dropped 4 bases and J dropped 3 bases, with 17 bases sitting between them. Germline V CDR1 and CDR2: SGHRS, YFSETQ. The CDR3 region has the DNA TGCGCCAGCAGCCTCGAACCGAGAAAGTACTACGAGCAGTACTTC. Protein product: CASSLEPRKYYEQYF.

J is TRBJ2-3 and V is TRBV10-3, with D possibly being TRBD2 (6 bases). V was pared by 6 bases and J by 1 base, with 14 bases between. Germline loops: CDR1 ENHRY, CDR2 SYGVKD. The CDR3 is 15 residues long. CDR3: CAISATREGTDTQYF. DNA of the CDR3: TGTGCCATCAGCGCGACTAGGGAGGGCACAGATACGCAGTATTTT.

The J gene is TRBJ1-1, the V gene TRBV6-1; D remains unclear. The CDR3 extends over 14 amino acids. The V and J ends lost 1 base and 6 bases respectively, with 12 bases between them. The V gene's germline CDR1 is MNHNS and CDR2 SASEGT. The CDR3 spells CASSEGGGSPEAFF. In DNA, the CDR3 is TGTGCCAGCAGTGAAGGGGGAGGGTCGCCTGAAGCTTTCTTT.

V usage is TRBV19 and J usage is TRBJ2-1; 9 nucleotides match TRBD2. V was pared by 8 bases and J by 3 bases, with 11 bases of the junction left unmatched. The germline CDR1 and CDR2 sequences are LNHDA and SQIVND (reference sequence). This CDR3 is 16 amino acids long. The CDR3 loop reads CASAATRTSVYNEQFF. CDR3 sequence (DNA): TGTGCCAGTGCCGCGACCCGGACTAGCGTCTACAATGAGCAGTTCTTC.

This chain joins TRBV2 and TRBJ2-1; D call uncertain. Germline V gives CDR1 SNHLY, CDR2 FYNNEI. Trimming shortened V by 2 bases and J by 4 bases, and 15 bases separated the two germline ends. The CDR3 has 16 amino acids. The CDR3 protein is CASSESQVAPYNEQFF. Written as DNA, the CDR3 is TGTGCCAGCAGTGAAAGCCAGGTCGCCCCGTACAATGAGCAGTTCTTC.

V gene TRBV11-1 combines with J gene TRBJ1-1; no clear D. There are 13 residues in the CDR3. The germline V and J ends were trimmed by 7 bases and 3 bases, with 12 bases remaining between them. Germline values: CDR1 SGHAT, CDR2 FQDESV (reference sequence). CDR3 sequence reads: CASNGDWDTEAFF. CDR3 coding DNA: TGTGCCAGCAACGGAGACTGGGACACTGAAGCTTTCTTT.

The V call is TRBV28, the J call TRBJ2-2, with D possibly being TRBD2 (6 bases). Germline-derived CDR1 and CDR2 are MDHEN and SYDVKM. Deletions cut 3 bases from V and 7 bases from J, with 12 bases between. This CDR3 is built from 14 residues. CDR3 DNA sequence: TGTGCCAGCAGTTTGGAGGGGCTGGTCGGGGAGCTGTTTTTT. Its protein is CASSLEGLVGELFF.

This clone showed up many times. The rearrangement links TRBV5-1 to TRBJ1-3; D gene ambiguous. Germline CDR1 reads SGHRS; CDR2 reads YFSETQ. The CDR3 contains 15 residues. V was clipped by 2 bases and J by 4 bases, with 13 bases between them. CDR3: CASSLRAGPGNTIYF. DNA of the CDR3: TGCGCCAGCAGCTTACGAGCGGGCCCCGGAAACACCATATATTTT.

Only one count was recorded for this clone. A read error may account for a junction end that differs from germline. The chain carries TRBV7-2 and TRBJ1-3; possible D gene TRBD1, 5 bases. Germline V gene sequence: CDR1 SGHTA, CDR2 FQGNSA. The CDR3 runs 16 residues. CDR3 region: CAGSPRGTFSGNTIYF. The CDR3 nucleotides are TGTGCCGGCAGCCCCCGCGGGACCTTCTCTGGAAACACCATATATTTT.

This clone was seen a handful of times. The chain combines TRBV30 with TRBJ1-5, with D possibly TRBD1 on 6 matching bases. CDR1 and CDR2 from the germline V gene are GTSNPN and SVGIG (reference sequence). The V end lost 1 base, the J end lost 1 base, and 20 bases lay between the germline ends. This CDR3 region has 18 residues. CDR3 residues: CAWSARGASGTSNQPQHF. In nucleotides, the CDR3 is TGTGCCTGGAGTGCGCGAGGGGCAAGCGGGACAAGCAATCAGCCCCAGCATTTT. Full variable domain (missing parts from reference TRBV30 and TRBJ1-5): SQTIHQWPATLVQPVGSPLSLECTVEGTSNPNLYWYRQAAGRGLQLLFYSVGIGQISSEVPQNLSASRPQDRQFILSSKKLLLSDSGFYLCAWSARGASGTSNQPQHFGDGTRLSIL.

The genes are TRBV18 and TRBJ1-3; D is uncertain. The CDR3 is 17 residues long. Germline V gives CDR1 KGHSH, CDR2 LQKENI. V was cut by 6 bases and J by 0 bases, with 18 bases left in between. The CDR3 sequence is CASSISDFWSSGNTIYF. The CDR3 DNA sequence: TGTGCCAGCTCTATTTCGGACTTTTGGAGCTCTGGAAACACCATATATTTT. Full variable domain (outside the CDR3, taken from reference TRBV18 and TRBJ1-3): NAGVMQNPRHLVRRRGQEARLRCSPMKGHSHVYWYRQLPEEGLKFMVYLQKENIIDESGMPKERFSAEFPKEGPSILRIQQVVRGDSAAYFCASSISDFWSSGNTIYFGEGSWLTVV.

CDR3 in amino acids: CASSTDSGTEAFF. DNA of the CDR3: TGTGCCAGCAGCACCGACAGTGGCACTGAAGCTTTCTTT. This sequence joins TRBV5-4 and TRBJ1-1; the D gene is possibly TRBD1 (5 bases). The ends were cut back, 4 bases at V and 4 bases at J, with 11 bases in the middle. The CDR3 runs 13 residues. The germline V gene has CDR1 SGHNT and CDR2 YYREEE (reference sequence). Using reference TRBV5-4 and TRBJ1-1 for the parts outside the CDR3, the full variable domain is ETGVTQSPTHLIKTRGQQVTLRCSSQSGHNTVSWYQQALGQGPQFIFQYYREEENGRGNFPPRFSGLQFPNYSSELNVNALELDDSALYLCASSTDSGTEAFFGQGTRLTVV.

The chain uses TRBV6-5 and TRBJ2-1; D is perhaps TRBD2 (6 bases). The V gene lost 7 bases and the J gene lost 4 bases, with 17 bases spanning the gap. The CDR3 length is 15 residues. Germline V gene lookup returns CDR1 MNHEY and CDR2 SVGAGI. CDR3 region: CASTTTFSGYNEQFF. CDR3 bases: TGTGCCAGCACCACGACTTTCAGCGGGTACAATGAGCAGTTCTTC.

The chain recombines TRBV30 with TRBJ1-3; 7 bases match TRBD1. Germline CDR1 is GTSNPN and CDR2 is SVGIG (reference sequence). The CDR3 contains 15 residues. V lost 8 bases to trimming and J lost 8 bases; unmatched junction nucleotides: 18. The CDR3 reads CAPSSLDRIVHTIYF. The DNA for the CDR3 is TGTGCCCCTTCATCCTTGGACAGGATTGTCCACACCATATATTTT.

The chain has TRBV10-3 and TRBJ2-3; 7 bases agree with TRBD2. Losses at the gene ends were 11 bases for V and 0 bases for J; bases not matched to a gene: 5. CDR1 ENHRY and CDR2 SYGVKD come from the germline V gene. The CDR3 is made up of 13 amino acids. Written as DNA, the CDR3 is TGTGCCGGCGGGAGCGCTAGCACAGATACGCAGTATTTT. It is translated as CAGGSASTDTQYF.

This clone has more than one count but fewer than ten. The chain uses TRBV30 and TRBJ2-1; D possibly corresponds to TRBD1 (6 bases). CDR1 and CDR2 from the germline V gene are GTSNPN and SVGIG (reference sequence). The CDR3 loop spans 13 amino acids. The V end was cut by 2 bases, the J end by 10 bases, with 15 bases between. The CDR3 reads CAWSRGTRQEQFF. Written as DNA, the CDR3 is TGTGCCTGGAGTAGGGGGACCCGCCAGGAGCAGTTCTTC.

The sample holds a few counts of this clone. The chain combines TRBV19 with TRBJ1-5, with 12 nucleotides matching TRBD1. J lost 3 bases, V lost 10 bases, and 7 bases had no gene match. Germline-derived CDR1 and CDR2 are LNHDA and SQIVND (reference sequence). The CDR3 is 15 residues long. DNA of the CDR3: TGTGCCACCGGGACAGGGGGCCCTCTCAATCAGCCCCAGCATTTT. It translates to CATGTGGPLNQPQHF.

This chain joins TRBV7-8 and TRBJ1-4; D is possibly TRBD1 (6 bases). The V and J ends lost 1 base and 5 bases respectively, with 11 bases between them. The CDR3 runs 15 residues. Germline CDR1 SGHVS, CDR2 FQNEAQ. The CDR3 nucleotides read TGTGCCAGCAGCTTAGATGGCAGGGGAAATGAAAAACTGTTTTTT. Translating gives CASSLDGRGNEKLFF.

The chain uses TRBV6-5 and TRBJ2-7; 8 positions agree with TRBD1. Germline values: CDR1 MNHEY, CDR2 SVGAGI. The V and J ends lost 8 bases and 4 bases, in that order; junction bases with no gene match: 7. The CDR3 extends over 13 amino acids. The CDR3 here is CASGDRGVYEQYF. The DNA of the CDR3 is TGTGCCAGCGGAGACAGGGGCGTTTACGAGCAGTACTTC.